The clone carrying this T cell receptor (beta chain) appeared a few times. Its antigen is as yet unknown. Treatment denoted: approximately 10-day PBMC culture with coronavirus spike peptide pools or control peptides (ViraFEST assay). This sample stems from a study of vaccination and CD4 T cells after COVID-19. Trimming took 0 bases from V and 9 from J; bases not matched to a gene: 8. Per germline, CDR1 LGHNA and CDR2 YSLEER. The CDR3 runs 16 residues. Cultured CD4+ T cell DNA was sequenced using the Oncomine TCR Beta short-read assay. One entry per CDR3 protein, called by TCRdb with MiXCR from the PCR reads. Of approximately 8,700 distinct CDR3 sequences listed, about 28% are singletons.

This clonotype was sampled from a human donor who had recovered from COVID-19. This rearrangement joins TRBV4-3 to TRBJ1-6, with 7 bases fitting TRBD1. Sequencing used CD4+ T cells from blood, cultured in vitro, obtained after SARS-CoV-2 vaccination. The CDR3 bases are TGCGCCAGCAGCCAAGACCCCCCAGGGGGGGGTTCACCCCTCCACTTT. Translation gives CASSQDPPGGGSPLHF.